Here is one T cell receptor beta chain with its context. Its matching antigen is unknown. The method was immunoSEQ multiplex PCR; TCRdb's version includes in-frame clones alone and lacks a portion of them. The table shows roughly 1 million clones, with 78% occurring only once. These data are taken from a study of shared clonotypes between healthy human individuals. The trim removed 6 bases at V and 4 bases at J, leaving 9 bases unmatched. CDR3 length: 15 amino acids. In germline, CDR1 is WSHSY, CDR2 SAAADI. Nashville, Tennessee was home to all donors, who were Caucasian adults. Findings and limits, study-wide: Represented diversity, genetic and exposure-history alike, was limited by few donors.

The material sequenced was memory CD4+ T cells from PBMCs. Subset meaning: CD45RA-negative fraction. This receptor was identified in a young man in good health. Some clones in this sample may be carry-over from other donors' samples. V gene TRBV10-2 combines with J gene TRBJ2-5, with 9 bases that match TRBD1. CDR3 sequence (DNA): TGCGCCAGCAGGGCGGGACAGGGAATTATAGAGACCCAGTACTTC. This codes for CASRAGQGIIETQYF.